The 3 T cell receptor beta chains given below trace back to one sample, sequenced in a study of blood T cell repertoires in COVID-19. Clones were sequenced by immunoSEQ multiplex PCR, and TCRdb holds only the in-frame ones, with some missing. The repertoire has about 240,000 clones, about 82% of them found once; the top ten carry 5.5% to 8%. Sequenced sample: peripheral blood. Receptor source: a woman aged 55-70 years with active or convalescent COVID-19.

The gene calls are TRBV19 and TRBJ1-5, with a tentative D call TRBD1 (6 bases). The CDR3 is 14 amino acids. CDR1 is LNHDA and CDR2 is SQIVND in the germline V gene (reference sequence). Trimming cost V 7 bases and J 4 bases, with 14 bases left between them. The CDR3 nucleotides are TGTGCCAGTACCGTACAGGGTGGAAATCAGCCCCAGCATTTT. Translated: CASTVQGGNQPQHF.

The CDR3 protein is CASSLLGARGNEQFF. In nucleotides, the CDR3 is TGTGCCAGCAGCTTACTCGGGGCCAGGGGCAATGAGCAGTTCTTC. The chain is built from TRBV11-2 and TRBJ2-1; D perhaps matches TRBD1 (6 bases). The CDR3 covers 15 residues. V lost 2 bases and J 6 bases, leaving 14 bases between the germline ends. Germline CDR1 SGHAT, CDR2 FQNNGV.

The V call is TRBV28, the J call TRBJ1-5; possible D gene TRBD1, 5 bases. The CDR3 is 15 residues long. The germline V and J ends were trimmed by 7 bases and 2 bases, with 15 bases remaining between them. CDR1 is MDHEN, CDR2 SYDVKM, per germline. The CDR3 protein is CASTKLGTGNQPQHF. The CDR3 DNA follows: TGTGCCAGCACCAAGTTGGGGACTGGCAATCAGCCCCAGCATTTT.